These 26 T cell receptor beta chains share one sample of origin, sequenced in a study of T cell responses to AZD1222 COVID-19 vaccine. Here immunoSEQ multiplex PCR was the method, and the copy in TCRdb shows in-frame clones only, minus some. The sample consists of over 100,000 clones, nearly 90% of them appearing once. The starting material was peripheral blood, obtained on day 0 of AZD1222 vaccination. The receptors shown here come from an adult in good health.

The chain carries TRBV18 and TRBJ2-1, with D possibly being TRBD2 (6 bases). Trimming shortened V by 6 bases and J by 4 bases, and 13 bases separated the two germline ends. The V gene's germline CDR1 is KGHSH and CDR2 LQKENI. The CDR3 has 14 residues. In DNA form, the CDR3 reads TGTGCCAGCTCCCCCAGCGGGCAATACAATGAGCAGTTCTTC. The encoded protein is CASSPSGQYNEQFF.

V usage is TRBV5-4 and J usage is TRBJ2-3, with D maybe TRBD1 (6 bases). CDR1 is SGHNT and CDR2 is YYREEE in the germline V gene (reference sequence). The CDR3 contains 16 residues. V dropped 4 bases and J dropped 2 bases, with 17 bases sitting between them. Here the CDR3 reads CASSRPGQGLTDTQYF. As DNA, the CDR3 is TGTGCCAGCAGCCGTCCAGGCCAGGGGCTCACAGATACGCAGTATTTT.

V gene TRBV5-3 combines with J gene TRBJ1-5, with TRBD1 matching 10 bases. TRBV5-3 qualifies as an ORF whose function is uncertain. The CDR3 is 18 residues long. Losses at the gene ends were 4 bases for V and 7 bases for J; bases not matched to a gene: 17. The DNA for the CDR3 is TGTGCCAGAAGCGTGCGCCTTTCCGGGACAGGGGCTGTACAGCCCCAGCATTTT. Its translation: CARSVRLSGTGAVQPQHF.

The CDR3 DNA sequence: TGTGCCAGCAGCTTAGAAACACAGGGGGAAGTGTTCTTC. It is translated as CASSLETQGEVFF. The chain couples TRBV11-3 to TRBJ2-1, with TRBD1 identical over 8 bases. V shed 0 bases, J shed 15 bases, and the junction held 7 bases outside the gene matches. Germline-derived CDR1 and CDR2 are SGHNT and YENEEA. The CDR3 runs 13 residues.

This clone was detected once. The J gene is TRBJ2-7, the V gene TRBV12-2; the table's D call TRBD2 went unverified against the DNA. TRBV12-2 is an annotated pseudogene. This CDR3 is 15 amino acids long. As DNA, the CDR3 is TGTGCAAGTCGCTTAGTGAGAGGTGGGTTGTACGAGCAGTACGTC. Protein: CASRLVRGGLYEQYV.

V is TRBV29-1 and J is TRBJ1-2, with 7 bases that match TRBD1. The trim removed 4 bases at V and 3 bases at J, leaving 11 bases unmatched. Germline V lookup: CDR1 SQVTM, CDR2 ANQGSEA. CDR3 size: 15 residues. The CDR3 loop reads CSVGPTGDMDYGYTF. DNA of the CDR3: TGCAGCGTTGGGCCTACAGGGGATATGGACTATGGCTACACCTTC.

The chain recombines TRBV19 with TRBJ1-5, with 8 bases matching TRBD1. The CDR3 totals 18 residues. Germline V gene data show CDR1 as LNHDA and CDR2 as SQIVND (reference sequence). V shed 6 bases, J shed 2 bases, and the junction held 15 bases outside the gene matches. CDR3 sequence (DNA): TGTGCCAGTAGAACGACAGGGGTAGGGTTTTGGGGCAATCAGCCCCAGCATTTT. It is translated as CASRTTGVGFWGNQPQHF.

The chain carries TRBV9 and TRBJ1-6, with D unresolved. Trimming took 3 bases from V and 9 from J, leaving 10 bases between them. There are 13 residues in the CDR3. Germline lookup yields CDR1 SGDLS and CDR2 YYNGEE. The CDR3 protein is CASSGLYGSPLHF. Written as DNA, the CDR3 is TGTGCCAGCAGCGGCCTCTATGGTTCACCCCTCCACTTT. Supplemented by reference TRBV9 and TRBJ1-6, the full variable domain reads DSGVTQTPKHLITATGQRVTLRCSPRSGDLSVYWYQQSLDQGLQFLIQYYNGEERAKGNILERFSAQQFPDLHSELNLSSLELGDSALYFCASSGLYGSPLHFGNGTRLTVT.

This clone appeared once. The V gene is TRBV6-1, the J gene TRBJ2-7; D possibly corresponds to TRBD1 (6 bases). With 2 bases removed from V and 3 bases from J, the gap between germline ends came to 11 bases. Germline-derived CDR1 and CDR2 are MNHNS and SASEGT. The CDR3 totals 14 residues. CDR3 loop: CASSEWDIVYEQYV. CDR3 in DNA: TGTGCCAGCAGTGAATGGGACATTGTCTACGAGCAGTACGTC.

The rearrangement joins TRBV12-3 or TRBV12-4 to TRBJ2-7, with D possibly being TRBD1 or TRBD2 (5 bases each). Trimming took 3 bases from V and 0 from J, leaving 6 bases between them. The CDR3 contains 13 residues. The CDR3 here is CASSLRGSYEQYF. The CDR3 DNA follows: TGTGCCAGCAGTTTGAGGGGCTCCTACGAGCAGTACTTC.

The rearrangement links TRBV7-3 to TRBJ2-1; weak D call: TRBD1 (5 bases). Trimming removed 6 bases at V and 6 bases at J, with 12 bases between. Germline CDR1 SGHTA, CDR2 FQGTGA. The CDR3 has 13 amino acids. The chain's CDR3 is CASSSTGVNEQFF. CDR3 nucleotide sequence: TGTGCCAGCAGTTCAACAGGTGTCAATGAGCAGTTCTTC.

The chain carries TRBV15 and TRBJ1-5; no clear D. Germline CDR1 is LNHNV and CDR2 is YYDKDF (reference sequence). CDR3 length: 15 residues. Trimming left V 0 bases short and J 1 base short, with 7 bases between. The CDR3 region is CATSRDLSSNQPQHF. As DNA, the CDR3 is TGTGCCACCAGCAGAGATTTGTCAAGCAATCAGCCCCAGCATTTT.

The chain couples TRBV5-1 to TRBJ2-5, with 11 bases matching TRBD2. J was trimmed by 5 bases and V by 0 bases; bases with no gene match: 9. Looked up from germline, CDR1 is SGHRS and CDR2 is YFSETQ. This CDR3 has 17 amino acids. CDR3: CASSLELTSGGGETQYF. The DNA for the CDR3 is TGCGCCAGCAGCTTGGAACTTACTAGCGGGGGCGGGGAGACCCAGTACTTC.

The V call is TRBV5-8, the J call TRBJ1-3, with D perhaps matching TRBD1 (5 bases). V was trimmed by 2 bases and J by 0 bases, leaving 9 bases between them. CDR1 and CDR2 from the germline V gene are SGHTS and YDEGEE. The CDR3 spans 15 residues. DNA for the CDR3: TGTGCCAGCAGCTTTGACAGACTCTCTGGAAACACCATATATTTT. Amino acids: CASSFDRLSGNTIYF.

This clone was detected once. The CDR3 spells CASSLGTGTTEAFF. CDR3 in DNA: TGTGCCAGCAGCTTAGGGACAGGGACCACTGAAGCTTTCTTT. The gene calls are TRBV7-3 and TRBJ1-1, with 9 bases matching TRBD1. The CDR3 covers 14 residues. V gave up 2 bases and J gave up 4 bases; unmatched junction bases: 2. Germline values: CDR1 SGHTA, CDR2 FQGTGA.

The chain recombines TRBV30 with TRBJ1-3, with D hard to call. With 0 bases removed from V and 5 bases from J, the gap between germline ends came to 11 bases. Germline values: CDR1 GTSNPN, CDR2 SVGIG (reference sequence). The CDR3 length is 14 residues. The CDR3 DNA sequence: TGTGCCTGGAGTGTAAGAGGGTTGAGAAACACCATATATTTT. Translating gives CAWSVRGLRNTIYF.

The gene calls are TRBV19 and TRBJ1-2; 11 bases match TRBD1. J lost 3 bases, V lost 5 bases, and 2 bases had no gene match. This CDR3 has 14 residues. CDR1 is LNHDA, CDR2 SQIVND, per germline (reference sequence). In nucleotides, the CDR3 is TGTGCCAGTAGTTGGACAGGGGGCGACTATGGCTACACCTTC. Amino acid sequence: CASSWTGGDYGYTF. The full variable domain, in which reference TRBV19 and TRBJ1-2 provide the parts outside the CDR3, is DGGITQSPKYLFRKEGQNVTLSCEQNLNHDAMYWYRQDPGQGLRLIYYSQIVNDFQKGDIAEGYSVSREKKESFPLTVTSAQKNPTAFYLCASSWTGGDYGYTFGSGTRLTVV.

This clone was detected only once. J is TRBJ1-1 and V is TRBV15, with D possibly TRBD1 on 5 matching bases. The CDR3 consists of 15 residues. V lost 3 bases, J lost 8 bases, and 19 bases lay in between. Looked up from germline, CDR1 is LNHNV and CDR2 is YYDKDF (reference sequence). The CDR3 nucleotides read TGTGCCACCAGCAGTCCCGTCCAACGTCAGGGAGAAGCTTTCTTT. Translated: CATSSPVQRQGEAFF.

V usage is TRBV11-2 and J usage is TRBJ1-2; the D gene is possibly TRBD1 (5 bases). V gave up 5 bases and J gave up 8 bases, with 12 bases separating them. The CDR3 has 12 residues. The germline gives CDR1 SGHAT, CDR2 FQNNGV. The CDR3 loop reads CASSRQWGGYTF. The CDR3 DNA follows: TGTGCCAGCAGCCGACAGTGGGGCGGCTACACCTTC.

The rearrangement uses TRBV6-1 and TRBJ1-1, with a weak D call TRBD1 (5 bases). The germline V and J ends were trimmed by 2 bases and 8 bases, with 15 bases remaining between them. This CDR3 is 14 amino acids long. Looked up from germline, CDR1 is MNHNS and CDR2 is SASEGT. The CDR3 region has the DNA TGTGCCAGCAGTGAAATTCTGGGGCTAGGGGAAGCTTTCTTT. This sequence encodes CASSEILGLGEAFF.

J is TRBJ2-1 and V is TRBV19; TRBD2 matches 9 bases. Germline CDR1 and CDR2: LNHDA and SQIVND (reference sequence). Losses at the gene ends were 5 bases for V and 2 bases for J; bases not matched to a gene: 10. The CDR3 extends over 17 amino acids. CDR3 protein: CASSPITGTSTYNEQFF. The DNA for the CDR3 is TGTGCCAGTAGTCCTATAACCGGGACTAGCACCTACAATGAGCAGTTCTTC.

The chain couples TRBV27 to TRBJ2-3; D is perhaps TRBD2 (5 bases). Germline loops: CDR1 MNHEY, CDR2 SMNVEV (reference sequence). The CDR3 is 17 residues long. The V end lost 7 bases, the J end lost 5 bases, and 25 bases lay between the germline ends. The CDR3 spells CASTSGVSGWLRDTQYF. The CDR3 nucleotides are TGTGCCAGCACGAGCGGCGTCAGTGGGTGGTTAAGAGATACGCAGTATTTT.

This chain connects TRBV10-2 to TRBJ1-3, with D uncertain. V gave up 3 bases and J gave up 0 bases, with 9 bases separating them. In germline, CDR1 is WSHSY, CDR2 SAAADI. The CDR3 has 15 amino acids. CDR3 residues: CASSDGGSSGNTIYF. The CDR3 nucleotides read TGCGCCAGCAGTGACGGCGGTTCCTCTGGAAACACCATATATTTT.

This chain joins TRBV7-2 and TRBJ1-4, with D maybe TRBD1 (6 bases). Germline V gene lookup returns CDR1 SGHTA and CDR2 FQGNSA. Trimming removed 3 bases at V and 0 bases at J, with 11 bases between. This CDR3 contains 16 residues. The CDR3 bases are TGTGCCAGCAGCTTGAAGAGGGGGGCAACTAATGAAAAACTGTTTTTT. Translation: CASSLKRGATNEKLFF.

This chain uses TRBV1 with TRBJ2-1; the table names TRBD2, a call not compared with the DNA. TRBV1 is deemed a pseudogene. The CDR3 totals 18 residues. CDR3 region: CTSSQDVLAAPSYNEQFF. The DNA for the CDR3 is TGCACCAGCAGCCAAGATGTCCTAGCGGCGCCCTCCTACAATGAGCAGTTCTTC.

This clone was seen only once. The rearrangement uses TRBV14 and TRBJ2-6; 7 nucleotides line up with TRBD1. Trimming took 2 bases from V and 2 from J; bases not matched to a gene: 6. The CDR3 has 17 amino acids. CDR1 and CDR2 from the germline V gene are SGHDN and FVKESK. CDR3 sequence: CASSQRDSPTGANVLTF. Here the CDR3 DNA reads TGTGCCAGCAGCCAAAGGGACAGTCCCACTGGGGCCAACGTCCTGACTTTC.